These T cell receptor beta chains were read from a single sample in a study of beta chain features in type 1 diabetes. Profiling relied on immunoSEQ multiplex PCR, and the TCRdb table lists in-frame clones only, not all of them. This sample has around 190,000 clones, with 10% to 15% found just once. The sequenced sample consisted of central memory CD4+ T cells from blood. Receptors originate from a woman aged 18-29 years in good health. Both conserved end residues are trimmed from each CDR3. Each record gives: J gene, V gene, CDR3 protein.

TRBJ2-1,TRBV27,ASSPLGAGHNEQF
TRBJ2-7,TRBV7-2,ASSLGRSNEQY
TRBJ1-5,TRBV6-4,ASSVGTGLNQPQH
TRBJ1-2,TRBV4-1,ASSQAETLGYGYT
TRBJ2-7,TRBV27,ASSPGVRFEQY
TRBJ1-1,TRBV6-4,ASSLQENTEAF
TRBJ2-7,TRBV29-1,SVTLTGTGSYEQY
TRBJ2-3,TRBV5-4,ASSSQQAQY
TRBJ2-7,TRBV25-1,ASSRDRGSYEQY
TRBJ2-7,TRBV28,ASSLVAEGSYEQY
TRBJ2-7,TRBV2,ASSRQGSYEQY
TRBJ2-1,TRBV5-1,ASSPGTGGPSPKF
TRBJ1-2,TRBV2,ASSEWQRDYGYT
TRBJ2-7,TRBV11-2,ASSLGGRAQYEQY
TRBJ2-1,TRBV10-3,AINRGDNEQF
TRBJ2-2,TRBV5-6,ASSPPTRPNTGELF
TRBJ2-7,TRBV7-3,ASRLGLAGDEQY
TRBJ1-1,TRBV5-5,ASSPGQRLAF
TRBJ2-3,TRBV7-2,ASSLIATDTQY